The entry below gives a single T cell receptor beta chain sequence along with its context. This sample is part of a study of beta chain features in type 1 diabetes. Study information: Over all samples combined, 107,917,701 sorted cells were examined.

The germline V gene has CDR1 SGHRS and CDR2 YFSETQ. The ends were cut back, 2 bases at V and 1 base at J, with 9 bases in the middle. The CDR3 runs 14 residues. Expressed TCRB transcripts were sequenced, since all the RNA that had been isolated was reverse transcribed. The data were produced by immunoSEQ multiplex PCR, yet TCRdb's version contains in-frame clones alone and is incomplete. This table holds under 400,000 clones, approximately 12% found once. In total, each donor contributed a single heparinised blood draw that averaged around 100 mL. The chain recombines TRBV5-1 with TRBJ1-1; maybe TRBD1 (5 bases). The sequenced sample was naive CD4+ T cells from blood. The receptor's source is a man aged 18 to 29 in good health. The chain's CDR3 is CASSFRQGNTEAFF. In nucleotides, the CDR3 is TGCGCCAGCAGCTTTCGGCAGGGGAACACTGAAGCTTTCTTT.